This T cell receptor (beta chain) was sequenced during a study of cytomegalovirus exposure and HLA in healthy donors. Findings and caveats of the study: Looking again later, the authors saw that most CMV-associated TCR beta chains seemed HLA-restricted. Immune exposure information available was restricted to CMV serostatus. With later analysis, a missense DCLRE1C variant became linked to TCR beta V- and J-gene trimming. A later analysis showed TCR association rates differing by HLA locus, peaking at DRB1 and lowest at HLA-C.

It was with 60 Vbeta and 13 Jbeta primers that the PCR ran. Profiled with immunoSEQ multiplex PCR; TCRdb holds only in-frame clones, not every one. The sample holds 100,000 to 150,000 clones; 75% to 85% are singletons and the top ten take approximately 2.6%. This CDR3 region has 13 residues. V shed 7 bases and J shed 0 bases, with 9 bases lying between them. The V gene's germline CDR1 is MNHNS and CDR2 SASEGT. Details on this clone: The antigen is undetermined.

The sample comprised PBMCs. This receptor was identified in a man in his forties or fifties in good health and CMV-seronegative. V is TRBV6-1 and J is TRBJ1-1; D is unresolved. In DNA, the CDR3 is TGTGCCAGCACCTCCTCTCTGAACACTGAAGCTTTCTTT. Its translation is CASTSSLNTEAFF.